This entry features one TCR beta chain sequence. Its antigen is unidentified. V was shortened by 4 bases and J by 6 bases, with 12 bases between the two germline ends. CDR3 length: 14 residues. Germline V gene lookup returns CDR1 ENHRY and CDR2 SYGVKD. The sample belongs to a study of T cells in narcolepsy. Study-wide findings and caveats: No autoreactive T cell clone sequences appeared in some memory CD4+ repertoires. Comparing one patient's CSF and blood CD4+ clonotypes highlighted HCRT- and TRIB2-specific autoreactive clonotypes. Healthy controls reportedly lacked the autoreactive clonotypes serially found in patients' blood.

Clones were read by immunoSEQ multiplex PCR, and TCRdb kept only the in-frame ones, dropping some. Seen here are around 25,000 clones, more than 65% observed once, and the top ten hold roughly 0.98%. The rearrangement links TRBV10-3 to TRBJ2-2, with D unclear. Source material: memory (CD45RA-) CD4+ T cells from blood. The clonotype comes from a human donor in good health. The CDR3 coding sequence is TGTGCCATCAGTGGCGAGTCAGTCGCCGGGGAGCTGTTTTTT. Protein product: CAISGESVAGELFF.